These T cell receptor beta chains were read from a single sample in a study of T cells after yellow fever vaccination. TCRdb analysed the 5' RACE reads with MiXCR anew, one entry per CDR3 protein. The data show hundreds of thousands of distinct CDR3 sequences, roughly 13% seen once. Specimen: PBMCs, collected on the day of the yellow fever booster vaccination. The receptors here all came from a man aged 25-40 years who received the YFV17D yellow fever vaccine. Both conserved end residues are part of each CDR3. Fields, in order: V gene, J gene, D gene, clone size, CDR3 protein, CDR3 DNA. The D gene is left open where the match is weak. Size tells how often a clone was seen (once, few, many) or the class of an expanded clone, and some rows leave it out.

>TRBV6-5|TRBJ2-1|TRBD1|NA
CASSYSPGGNNEQFF
TGTGCCAGCAGTTACTCGCCAGGGGGTAACAATGAGCAGTTCTTC
>TRBV7-2|TRBJ2-7|TRBD2|few
CASSPSSGGDPYEQYF
TGTGCCAGCAGCCCTTCGTCGGGGGGAGATCCCTACGAGCAGTACTTC
>TRBV20-1|TRBJ1-6|NA|NA
CSARDARLRSSYNSPLHF
TGCAGTGCTAGAGATGCCAGGCTGCGAAGCTCCTATAATTCACCCCTCCACTTT
>TRBV5-6|TRBJ2-5|NA|NA
CASSATLGETQYF
TGTGCCAGCAGCGCGACACTGGGAGAGACCCAGTACTTC
>TRBV9|TRBJ2-7|NA|NA
CASSNTEGFREQYF
TGTGCCAGCAGCAACACTGAGGGCTTTCGCGAGCAGTACTTC
>TRBV6-2/TRBV6-3|TRBJ1-1|NA|NA
CASLGFHTEAFF
TGTGCCAGTCTCGGATTCCACACTGAAGCTTTCTTT
>TRBV28|TRBJ2-4|TRBD2|few
CASSLYGGRRDIQYF
TGTGCCAGCAGTTTATACGGCGGGAGGAGGGACATTCAGTACTTC
>TRBV7-2|TRBJ2-2|NA|NA
CASSQFPPGELFF
TGTGCCAGCAGCCAGTTCCCCCCCGGGGAGCTGTTTTTT
>TRBV28|TRBJ2-6|NA|few
CASSPPGHRGANVLTF
TGTGCCAGCAGTCCACCCGGACACCGCGGGGCCAACGTCCTGACTTTC
>TRBV9|TRBJ2-7|TRBD2|few
CASSAKAGWENEQYF
TGTGCCAGCAGCGCGAAAGCGGGGTGGGAGAACGAGCAGTACTTC